One TCR beta chain is described in this entry. The sample holds many counts of this clonotype. Its antigen specificity is not known. No base quality values were provided; no much bigger clone lies one nucleotide off. The data derive from a study of T cells in Graves' hyperthyroidism and ophthalmopathy (dated 2019 in TCRdb). About the full investigation: Peripheral blood samples were taken at initial diagnosis, before any treatment was given. After sampling, hyperthyroidism patients received methimazole starting at 30 mg daily, and ophthalmopathy patients received high-dose intravenous methylprednisolone. To identify TCR V-J signatures that set the groups apart, the researchers used a discovery cohort of 100 patients, made up of fewer than 50 with Graves' ophthalmopathy and about 60 with stable Graves' hyperthyroidism. Prospective prediction of ophthalmopathy was tested in an independent validation cohort of some 20 hyperthyroidism patients and around 16 patients who later progressed to ophthalmopathy. The approximately 100 discovery patients were randomly split 7:3 into training and test sets. In several Graves' hyperthyroidism patients, the study also compared T-cell repertoires from thyroid tissue with T-cell repertoires from blood. The paper reports TCR Vbeta CDR3 sequencing of approximately 140 peripheral blood samples: around 45 ophthalmopathy, under 85 hyperthyroidism and approximately 17 progressor patients.

The CDR3 starts with the cysteine, ends with the phenylalanine, and has 14 residues. The kept DNA is CDR3 alone, 42 bases in frame from the first base. At the junction V is shortened by 6 bases and J by 1 base, with 10 bases in between. Looking up the germline V gene yields CDR1 MDHEN and CDR2 SYDVKM. Results and caveats for the whole study, not just this receptor: Sample size was not statistically predetermined, and investigators were not blinded to group allocation. Ophthalmopathy was separated from stable hyperthyroidism by a 13 V-J signature model, with around 90% sensitivity and roughly 81% specificity obtained in cross-validation and 80%/75% obtained in testing. Most expanded thyroid clonotypes (frequency above 0.001) were also found in blood, which suggests that blood repertoires may mirror thyroid immune responses. In validation, the model predicted progression to ophthalmopathy with 55% to 71% sensitivity and 72% to 75% specificity, a median of 6.5 months before onset.

The TCR beta CDR3 regions were amplified from the RNA transcripts. A first-round RT-PCR of the TCR CDR3 used the HTBI primer set with the Qiagen OneStep RT-PCR kit. The libraries were constructed in a second round of multiplex PCR and then size-selected and purified. Paired-end sequencing of the libraries was performed with 100 bp reads on an Illumina HiSeq2000. On the authors' methods: Raw data were processed with SOAPnuke, discarding reads with adapters, uncalled bases, mean Phred below 15, or no exact constant-primer or identifier match. High-quality paired reads were merged with COPE v1.2.5, and unique nucleotide sequences were defined as clonotypes. Clonotypes were aligned to IMGT TRBV, TRBD and TRBJ reference segments using MiTCR v1.1. Only V-J combinations with frequency above 0.0001, covering 98% to 99.2% of repertoires, were analysed. The TCS score was defined as F50 (clonal expansion) divided by E x V (chaos), with BLOSUM62-based TCRdist calculated between CDR3 peptides within each V-J. Welch's t-statistics and random forest reduced 450 to 600 V-J features to 13, which were used in a naive Bayes classifier (R e1071). TCRdb trimmed the raw reads at Q25, called clones with MiXCR and kept productive beta chains. Merged by CDR3 protein, the rows form single entries marked with the most common genes and DNA. The V and J calls follow TCRdb's processing rather than the paper's. In all, the sample holds approximately 640,000 distinct CDR3 sequences, and about 18% of those were seen once. The top ten hold roughly 15% of the sample.

Stable Graves' hyperthyroidism was defined as no progression to ophthalmopathy during 18 months of follow-up. The hyperthyroidism patients were between 18 and 65 years old and newly diagnosed, with a disease duration of less than 2 months. Any patient with an uncontrolled infection, another autoimmune disease, pregnancy or lactation was excluded. Diagnoses were established on the basis of clinical symptoms, serum thyroxine and TRAb, thyroid ultrasound, and orbital computed tomography. Ficoll-Paque density gradient centrifugation was used to isolate PBMCs from approximately 11 ml of fresh peripheral blood. Total RNA was extracted with Trizol reagent, and quality was checked on an Agilent 2100 Bioanalyzer.

This sequence uses TRBV28 and TRBJ2-1, with the D gene not clear enough to name. The TCR sequence derives from a man aged 45-65 years with Graves' hyperthyroidism. Sequencing was performed on blood. The DNA is as follows: TGTGCCAGCAGCTCGGGCCCTTCCTACAATGAGCAGTTCTTC. Its protein is CASSSGPSYNEQFF.